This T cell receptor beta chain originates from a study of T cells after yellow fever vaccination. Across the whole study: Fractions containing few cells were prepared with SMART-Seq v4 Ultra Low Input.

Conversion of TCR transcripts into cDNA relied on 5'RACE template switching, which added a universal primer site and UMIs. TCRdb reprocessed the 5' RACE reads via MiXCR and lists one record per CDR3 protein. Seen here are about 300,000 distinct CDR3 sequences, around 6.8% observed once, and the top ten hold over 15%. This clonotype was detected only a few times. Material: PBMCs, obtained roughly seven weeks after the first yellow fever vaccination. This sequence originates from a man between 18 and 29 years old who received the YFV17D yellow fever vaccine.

As DNA, the CDR3 is TGTGCCAGCAGCCGCCGGGACGGCAACTATGGCTACACCTTC. Encoded protein: CASSRRDGNYGYTF. This chain uses TRBV7-9 with TRBJ1-2; possibly TRBD1 for D (5 bases). Germline CDR1 reads SEHNR; CDR2 reads FQNEAQ (reference sequence). The CDR3 loop spans 14 amino acids. Trimming left V 5 bases short and J 2 bases short, with 12 bases between.